A single TCR beta chain is shown here with its context. The sample is drawn from a study of regulatory T cells in long-lasting Graves disease. The CDR3 has 13 residues. Trimming removed 8 bases from V and 2 bases from J, with 11 bases in between. Germline loops: CDR1 MNHEY, CDR2 SMNVEV (reference sequence). Time point in this sample: newly diagnosed GD, antithyroid drugs for less than 3 months. There was RNA extracted from PBMCs, and the TCR library was made from it. Construction of TCR beta libraries relied on iRepertoire HTBI primers and on Arm-PCR targeting CDR3 regions. TCRdb processed the multiplex PCR reads anew with MiXCR; each CDR3 protein has one entry. The top ten hold about 8.3% of the sample, which has 510,000 or so distinct CDR3 sequences, around 13% seen once. Another study also made use of these data, one on T cells in Graves' hyperthyroidism and ophthalmopathy.

The sequence was collected from a woman aged 25 to 39 with Graves disease. The sequencing here drew on peripheral blood mononuclear cells (PBMCs), taken at new diagnosis, from a patient treated with antithyroid drugs. This chain links TRBV27 with TRBJ2-3, with D perhaps matching TRBD2 (5 bases). CDR3 region: CASGLRDTDTQYF. CDR3 bases: TGTGCCAGCGGGCTTCGGGACACAGATACGCAGTATTTT.